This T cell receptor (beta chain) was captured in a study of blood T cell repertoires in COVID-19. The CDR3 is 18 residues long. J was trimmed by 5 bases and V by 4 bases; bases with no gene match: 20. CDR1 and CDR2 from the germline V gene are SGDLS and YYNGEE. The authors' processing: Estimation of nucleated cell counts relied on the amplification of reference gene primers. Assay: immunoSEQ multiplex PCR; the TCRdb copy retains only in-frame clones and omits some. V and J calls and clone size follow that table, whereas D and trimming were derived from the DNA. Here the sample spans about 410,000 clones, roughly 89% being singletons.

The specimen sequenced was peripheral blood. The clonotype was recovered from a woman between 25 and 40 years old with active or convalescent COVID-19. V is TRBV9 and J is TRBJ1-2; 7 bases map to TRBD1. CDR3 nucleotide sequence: TGTGCCAGCAGCCCCAGCGGACAGGCGGGGAAAGGGCCGTATGGCTACACCTTC. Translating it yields CASSPSGQAGKGPYGYTF.